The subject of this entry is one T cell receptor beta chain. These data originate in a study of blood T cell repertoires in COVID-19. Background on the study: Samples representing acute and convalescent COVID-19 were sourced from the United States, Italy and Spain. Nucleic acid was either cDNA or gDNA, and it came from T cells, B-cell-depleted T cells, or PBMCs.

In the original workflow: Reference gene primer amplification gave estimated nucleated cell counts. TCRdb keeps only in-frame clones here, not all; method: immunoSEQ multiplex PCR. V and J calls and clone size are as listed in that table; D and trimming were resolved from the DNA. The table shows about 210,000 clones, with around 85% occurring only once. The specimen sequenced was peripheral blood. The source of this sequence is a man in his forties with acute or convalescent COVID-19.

This CDR3 is CASSTGGSSYEQYF. The CDR3, as DNA: TGTGCCAGCAGCACCGGCGGAAGCTCCTACGAGCAGTACTTC. V usage is TRBV11-3 and J usage is TRBJ2-7; D remains unclear. Trimming stripped 5 bases from V and 0 bases from J, with 11 bases between. CDR3 length: 14 residues. Per the germline V gene, CDR1 is SGHNT and CDR2 is YENEEA.